One sample yielded the 24 T cell receptor beta chains listed below, sequenced in a study of blood T cell repertoires in COVID-19. The protocol was immunoSEQ multiplex PCR, while the TCRdb copy is restricted to in-frame clones and leaves out a portion. The sample records some 300,000 clones, roughly 91% being singletons. The material sequenced was PBMCs or T cells enriched from blood (not recorded which). The receptors come from a woman aged 25 to 39 who had recovered from COVID-19.

J is TRBJ1-5 and V is TRBV11-2; TRBD1 matches at 9 bases. Trimming cost V 5 bases and J 3 bases; bases outside gene matches: 17. The CDR3 length is 19 residues. Germline CDR1 and CDR2: SGHAT and FQNNGV. CDR3 loop: CASSASRDRVTSDNQPQHF. CDR3 nucleotides: TGTGCCAGCAGCGCGTCCCGGGACAGGGTAACGAGTGACAATCAGCCCCAGCATTTT.

This chain links TRBV10-3 with TRBJ2-1, with no clear D. The V gene lost 3 bases and the J gene lost 1 base, with 10 bases spanning the gap. The CDR3 is made up of 15 amino acids. Germline V CDR1 and CDR2: ENHRY, SYGVKD. CDR3 DNA: TGTGCCATCAGTGAAGAGTCAGCGTCCTACAATGAGCAGTTCTTC. It is translated as CAISEESASYNEQFF.

This clone was recorded once. This chain uses TRBV4-3 with TRBJ1-2, with TRBD1 as a possible D gene (5 bases). The V gene lost 0 bases and the J gene lost 4 bases, with 6 bases spanning the gap. The CDR3 runs 13 residues. From germline, CDR1 is LGHNA and CDR2 YSLEER. The CDR3 protein is CASSQEGGYGYTF. The CDR3 DNA follows: TGCGCCAGCAGCCAAGAGGGGGGCTATGGCTACACCTTC.

This rearrangement joins TRBV5-1 to TRBJ2-5; TRBD1 is a possible D gene (5 bases). The CDR3 runs 14 residues. V lost 0 bases to trimming and J lost 7 bases, with 13 bases between them. Germline V lookup: CDR1 SGHRS, CDR2 YFSETQ. DNA for the CDR3: TGCGCCAGCAGCTTGGACGTTAGGGGTGGGACCCAGTACTTC. Amino acid sequence: CASSLDVRGGTQYF.

This rearrangement joins TRBV18 to TRBJ2-5; 12 bases are shared with TRBD2. Germline values: CDR1 KGHSH, CDR2 LQKENI. V lost 4 bases and J lost 4; bases outside the gene matches: 7. This CDR3 comprises 16 residues. The DNA for the CDR3 is TGTGCCAGCTCACGGACTAGCGGGAATGGGCTAGAGACCCAGTACTTC. Protein sequence: CASSRTSGNGLETQYF.

J is TRBJ2-7 and V is TRBV7-2; tentative D call: TRBD2 (6 bases). The CDR3 loop spans 14 amino acids. In germline, CDR1 is SGHTA, CDR2 FQGNSA. The ends were cut back, 5 bases at V and 4 bases at J, with 15 bases in the middle. For the CDR3, the DNA is TGTGCCAGCAGCATAAGCGGGCAGGCGTACGAGCAGTACTTC. Its translation: CASSISGQAYEQYF. The complete variable domain, with remaining parts taken from reference TRBV7-2 and TRBJ2-7, reads GAGVSQSPSNKVTEKGKDVELRCDPISGHTALYWYRQSLGQGLEFLIYFQGNSAPDKSGLPSDRFSAERTGGSVSTLTIQRTQQEDSAVYLCASSISGQAYEQYFGPGTRLTVT.

The V gene is TRBV7-2, the J gene TRBJ2-5; TRBD1 aligns across 7 bases. V shed 5 bases, J shed 2 bases, and the junction held 14 bases outside the gene matches. This CDR3 has 17 amino acids. The V gene's germline CDR1 is SGHTA and CDR2 FQGNSA. CDR3 sequence reads: CASSLSASTGQQETQYF. CDR3 coding DNA: TGTGCCAGCAGCCTCTCCGCGTCGACAGGGCAACAAGAGACCCAGTACTTC. The variable domain in full, with the rest retrieved from reference TRBV7-2 and TRBJ2-5, is GAGVSQSPSNKVTEKGKDVELRCDPISGHTALYWYRQSLGQGLEFLIYFQGNSAPDKSGLPSDRFSAERTGGSVSTLTIQRTQQEDSAVYLCASSLSASTGQQETQYFGPGTRLLVL.

The sample holds a few counts of this clone. CDR3 in amino acids: CASGLWTGGGYTF. CDR3 DNA sequence: TGCGCCAGCGGCCTCTGGACAGGGGGTGGCTACACCTTC. The chain uses TRBV5-1 and TRBJ1-2; TRBD1 agrees at 10 bases. The CDR3 contains 13 residues. The J segment lost 7 bases and the V segment lost 7 bases, leaving 7 bases of the junction unmatched. Germline-derived CDR1 and CDR2 are SGHRS and YFSETQ.

This chain joins TRBV6-1 and TRBJ1-6, with D possibly TRBD1 on 5 matching bases. CDR3 length: 14 residues. Germline-derived CDR1 and CDR2 are MNHNS and SASEGT. The V end was cut by 3 bases, the J end by 9 bases, with 12 bases between. DNA of the CDR3: TGTGCCAGCAGTGACGGGCAGGGCGGTTCACCCCTCCACTTT. Residues: CASSDGQGGSPLHF.

The V gene is TRBV5-4, the J gene TRBJ2-3, with TRBD1 identical over 10 bases. There are 16 residues in the CDR3. Unmatched junction bases numbered 14, after V lost 9 bases and J lost 4 bases. Per the germline V gene, CDR1 is SGHNT and CDR2 is YYREEE (reference sequence). The CDR3: CATYSRDRGGADTQYF. The CDR3 DNA follows: TGTGCCACATATAGCCGGGACAGGGGCGGGGCAGATACGCAGTATTTT.

The chain employs TRBV7-2 and TRBJ1-1, with D unresolved. The CDR3 totals 14 residues. The V gene's germline CDR1 is SGHTA and CDR2 FQGNSA. Trimming removed 6 bases at V and 1 base at J, with 12 bases between. The CDR3 DNA reads TGTGCCAGCAGGCCAAATCTCGGGAACACTGAAGCTTTCTTT. It translates to CASRPNLGNTEAFF. The full variable domain, in which reference TRBV7-2 and TRBJ1-1 provide the parts outside the CDR3, is GAGVSQSPSNKVTEKGKDVELRCDPISGHTALYWYRQSLGQGLEFLIYFQGNSAPDKSGLPSDRFSAERTGGSVSTLTIQRTQQEDSAVYLCASRPNLGNTEAFFGQGTRLTVV.

The V call is TRBV2, the J call TRBJ1-5; possibly TRBD1 for D (5 bases). CDR1 and CDR2 (germline): SNHLY, FYNNEI. V was trimmed by 7 bases and J by 7 bases, leaving 14 bases between them. The CDR3 is 13 amino acids. The DNA of the CDR3 is TGTGCCAGCACCTATGGGGGGTTGCAGCCCCAGCATTTT. Encoded protein: CASTYGGLQPQHF.

The J gene is TRBJ2-3, the V gene TRBV14, with 7 bases fitting TRBD2. The germline CDR1 and CDR2 sequences are SGHDN and FVKESK. With V trimmed by 0 bases and J by 6 bases, 12 bases remained unmatched. This CDR3 spans 17 amino acids. CDR3 nucleotides: TGTGCCAGCAGCCAAGATATCCCGGGAGCGGGACGCGATACGCAGTATTTT. This gives the protein CASSQDIPGAGRDTQYF.

J is TRBJ2-5 and V is TRBV5-1; TRBD2 matches at 9 bases. V gave up 2 bases and J gave up 6 bases; unmatched junction bases: 8. Germline CDR1 reads SGHRS; CDR2 reads YFSETQ. The CDR3 contains 15 residues. The DNA of the CDR3 is TGCGCCAGCAGCTTTTATAGCGGGAGTGTTCAGACCCAGTACTTC. Amino acid sequence: CASSFYSGSVQTQYF. The full variable domain, its missing parts supplied by reference TRBV5-1 and TRBJ2-5, is KAGVTQTPRYLIKTRGQQVTLSCSPISGHRSVSWYQQTPGQGLQFLFEYFSETQRNKGNFPGRFSGRQFSNSRSEMNVSTLELGDSALYLCASSFYSGSVQTQYFGPGTRLLVL.

The chain carries TRBV7-9 and TRBJ2-3; weak D call: TRBD2 (7 bases). The length of the CDR3 is 18 residues. Deletions cut 5 bases from V and 8 bases from J, with 29 bases between. CDR1 is SEHNR, CDR2 FQNEAQ, per germline (reference sequence). The CDR3 coding sequence is TGTGCCAGCAGCCCCATCGCGGGGGCAGGCAGCGTACCTGGTACGCAGTATTTT. Its protein is CASSPIAGAGSVPGTQYF.

V and J are TRBV28 and TRBJ1-5, with a tentative D call TRBD1 (6 bases). Trimming left V 5 bases short and J 5 bases short, with 16 bases between. Germline values: CDR1 MDHEN, CDR2 SYDVKM. The CDR3 runs 15 residues. The CDR3 nucleotides are TGTGCCAGCAGTGCCCCACAGGGTGGGTATCAGCCCCAGCATTTT. It is translated as CASSAPQGGYQPQHF.

This chain uses TRBV3-1 (or the pseudogene TRBV3-2) with TRBJ1-4; 11 nucleotides align to TRBD1. The CDR3 consists of 16 residues. Germline V lookup: CDR1 LGHDT, CDR2 YNNKEL (reference sequence). V lost 1 base and J lost 7; bases outside the gene matches: 5. CDR3 protein: CASSQVVGQGGEKLFF. CDR3 sequence (DNA): TGTGCCAGCAGCCAAGTTGTGGGACAGGGGGGTGAAAAACTGTTTTTT.

The chain employs TRBV6-5 and TRBJ1-2; tentatively, D is TRBD1 (6 bases). The germline V and J ends were trimmed by 6 bases and 4 bases, with 12 bases remaining between them. Germline V gives CDR1 MNHEY, CDR2 SVGAGI. The CDR3 spans 13 residues. The CDR3 loop reads CASRAQGVYGYTF. The CDR3 coding sequence is TGTGCCAGCAGGGCACAGGGAGTCTATGGCTACACCTTC.

This sequence joins TRBV7-9 and TRBJ1-1, with 9 bases that match TRBD1. CDR1 is SEHNR and CDR2 is FQNEAQ in the germline V gene (reference sequence). The CDR3 has 14 residues. Germline trimming cut 5 bases from V and 1 base from J; bases unmatched to any gene: 2. This CDR3 reads CASSATGGNTEAFF. The CDR3 DNA sequence: TGTGCCAGCAGCGCGACAGGGGGGAACACTGAAGCTTTCTTT.

This chain connects TRBV10-3 to TRBJ2-3, with 10 nucleotides matching TRBD2. The CDR3 is made up of 18 amino acids. The trim removed 5 bases at V and 0 bases at J, leaving 11 bases unmatched. CDR1 ENHRY and CDR2 SYGVKD come from the germline V gene. Written as DNA, the CDR3 is TGTGCCATCAGTCGGGGTGGATCACTAGCGGGAAGCACAGATACGCAGTATTTT. Translated, it gives CAISRGGSLAGSTDTQYF.

The gene calls are TRBV20-1 and TRBJ1-2; perhaps TRBD1 as D (5 bases). The germline gives CDR1 DFQATT, CDR2 SNEGSKA (reference sequence). V was trimmed by 3 bases and J by 10 bases, leaving 30 bases between them. The CDR3 is 17 residues long. This CDR3 is CSASRRGGQGADFDYTF. DNA of the CDR3: TGCAGTGCTAGTCGTCGTGGTGGCCAAGGGGCCGACTTTGACTACACCTTC.

CDR3 sequence reads: CASIRTGDSGYTF. Written as DNA, the CDR3 is TGCGCCAGCATCCGGACAGGGGACAGTGGCTACACCTTC. This sequence joins TRBV5-1 and TRBJ1-2; TRBD1 matches 9 bases. This CDR3 has 13 amino acids. Trimming took 6 bases from V and 7 from J; bases not matched to a gene: 7. Per germline, CDR1 SGHRS and CDR2 YFSETQ.

The chain joins TRBV4-1 to TRBJ1-5; D is unclear. The CDR3 runs 17 residues. The germline gives CDR1 MGHRA, CDR2 YSYEKL. Trimming removed 3 bases at V and 4 bases at J, with 19 bases between. The CDR3 region is CASSHTQNFVGNQPQHF. CDR3 in DNA: TGCGCCAGCAGCCACACACAGAATTTTGTCGGAAATCAGCCCCAGCATTTT.

As for this clone: Distinct nucleotide sequences in the sample also encode this CDR3. CDR3 sequence (DNA): TGTGCCAGCTCACCCGGGACAGGCAACACCGGGGAGCTGTTTTTT. Translating gives CASSPGTGNTGELFF. The chain joins TRBV18 to TRBJ2-2, with TRBD1 identical over 8 bases. CDR1 and CDR2 (germline): KGHSH, LQKENI. This CDR3 region has 15 residues. J gave up 2 bases and V 3 bases, and 2 bases lay outside the gene matches.